These 7 T cell receptor beta chains share one sample of origin, sequenced in a study of blood T cell repertoires in COVID-19. The assay was immunoSEQ multiplex PCR, and TCRdb's table has in-frame clones only and misses some. The sample has about 300,000 clones; approximately 90% are singletons. Sequencing was carried out using peripheral blood. The receptors stem from a woman between 45 and 65 years old with COVID-19, enrolled during active disease.

J is TRBJ1-1 and V is TRBV10-3; no clear D. V lost 0 bases and J 3 bases, leaving 5 bases between the germline ends. The CDR3 contains 13 residues. Germline V CDR1 and CDR2: ENHRY, SYGVKD. The CDR3: CAISESGDTEAFF. CDR3 sequence (DNA): TGTGCCATCAGTGAGTCCGGGGACACTGAAGCTTTCTTT.

This clone was seen a few times. The chain joins TRBV6-5 to TRBJ2-7, with D tentatively TRBD2 (6 bases). The V gene's germline CDR1 is MNHEY and CDR2 SVGAGI. The CDR3 is 15 amino acids. The V gene lost 2 bases and the J gene lost 2 bases, with 13 bases spanning the gap. The CDR3 region is CASSYGYGSPYEQYF. For the CDR3, the DNA is TGTGCCAGCAGTTACGGCTACGGGAGCCCCTACGAGCAGTACTTC.

This rearrangement joins TRBV21-1 to TRBJ2-7; TRBD1 is taken as the D call from the table, unchecked against the DNA. TRBV21-1 is noted as a pseudogene. The CDR3 covers 14 residues. DNA of the CDR3: TGTGCCAGCAGCAAAAGGGACAGCTCCTACGAGCAGTACTTC. Translation gives CASSKRDSSYEQYF.

The genes are TRBV7-9 and TRBJ2-5; possible D gene TRBD2, 5 bases. The CDR3 is made up of 13 amino acids. Germline V CDR1 and CDR2: SEHNR, FQNEAQ (reference sequence). V lost 4 bases, J lost 2 bases, and 8 bases lay in between. The CDR3 DNA reads TGTGCCAGCAGCTCGGACTGGCAAGAGACCCAGTACTTC. Translated: CASSSDWQETQYF.

The V and J genes are TRBV13 and TRBJ2-2; D may be TRBD1 (6 bases). The V end lost 5 bases, the J end lost 7 bases, and 17 bases lay between the germline ends. Germline CDR1 reads PRHDT; CDR2 reads FYEKMQ (reference sequence). This CDR3 comprises 15 residues. The CDR3 is CASSRLGQGYGELFF. The CDR3 coding sequence is TGTGCCAGCAGCCGGCTGGGTCAGGGGTACGGGGAGCTGTTTTTT.

The chain links TRBV29-1 to TRBJ1-1; D possibly corresponds to TRBD1 (6 bases). V shed 3 bases and J shed 4 bases, with 9 bases lying between them. The germline V gene encodes CDR1 SQVTM and CDR2 ANQGSEA. The length of the CDR3 is 12 residues. The DNA for the CDR3 is TGCAGCGTTGACAGGGGAATCACTGAAGCTTTCTTT. It is translated as CSVDRGITEAFF.

The V call is TRBV18, the J call TRBJ2-7; possible D gene TRBD2, 6 bases. V was cut by 5 bases and J by 12 bases, with 17 bases left in between. The CDR3 runs to 12 residues. CDR1 and CDR2 from the germline V gene are KGHSH and LQKENI. The CDR3 coding sequence is TGTGCCAGCTCATCCGGGGGAGGATTTGCGTACTTC. Amino acids: CASSSGGGFAYF.